This is a list of T cell receptor beta chains from one sample in a study of T cell responses to AZD1222 COVID-19 vaccine. Only in-frame clones appear in the TCRdb table, and some are missing; sequencing was by immunoSEQ multiplex PCR. The sample comprises fewer than 120,000 clones, around 90% of which are singletons, and about 16% rests with the top ten. Sequencing was performed on peripheral blood, taken 28 days after the second AZD1222 dose. These receptors originate from an adult who received the AZD1222 COVID-19 vaccine. Both conserved end residues are trimmed from each CDR3.

cdr3_aa v_call
ASSWGTSMGATEAF TRBV5-1
ASSLEAGSGYGYT TRBV7-8
ASSEGGQGGTEAF TRBV6-1
ASSSQALRYGYT TRBV27
ASSVAQVAAYGYT TRBV9
ASSQVSGTYQETQY TRBV3-1/TRBV3-2
ASSTPLGDLTEAF TRBV5-4
ATNKAKNIQY TRBV24-1
ASSLDLLNTEAF TRBV5-1
ASSPAGRGLYNEQF TRBV5-4
ASSFTGYNSPLH TRBV27